What follows are 18 T cell receptor beta chains derived from one specimen sequenced in a study of shared clonotypes between healthy human individuals. TCRdb's table, derived via immunoSEQ multiplex PCR, lists solely in-frame clones and lacks some. The table includes roughly 2.5 million clones, over 85% detected once. Sequences were obtained from naive CD4+ T cells sorted from blood. Indicated subset: CD45RA+ positively selected. The receptor source for this set is a man aged 18 to 35 in good health.

This clone was recorded once. CDR3 amino acids: CASSEIRSAFF. In DNA form, the CDR3 reads TGTGCCAGCAGTGAAATTAGGAGTGCGTTCTTC. The rearrangement uses TRBV2 and TRBJ2-1, with D hard to call. The CDR3 is 11 amino acids. V lost 2 bases and J lost 15, with 11 bases in between. Germline V gene data show CDR1 as SNHLY and CDR2 as FYNNEI.

The chain is built from TRBV29-1 and TRBJ1-1; D unresolved. V lost 5 bases, J lost 0 bases, and 10 bases lay in between. Germline CDR1 reads SQVTM; CDR2 reads ANQGSEA. CDR3 length equals 13 residues. Written as DNA, the CDR3 is TGCAGCGTTCGGGAGCAGATGAACACTGAAGCTTTCTTT. Residues: CSVREQMNTEAFF.

This clone was counted a few times. Other nucleotide sequences in the sample specify the same CDR3. V is TRBV30 and J is TRBJ1-5; D is unclear. V was pared by 0 bases and J by 6 bases, with 9 bases between. The CDR3 runs to 13 residues. CDR1 is GTSNPN, CDR2 SVGIG, per germline (reference sequence). The chain's CDR3 is CAWSVTLGQPQHF. CDR3 coding DNA: TGTGCCTGGAGTGTAACGTTGGGTCAGCCCCAGCATTTT.

The chain is built from TRBV12-2 and TRBJ2-2; the D call TRBD2 from the table was never checked on the DNA. TRBV12-2 is noted as a pseudogene. The CDR3 contains 20 residues. The CDR3 DNA follows: TGTGCAAGTCGCTTAGATACCCTGACTAGCGGGAGAGCGAACACCGGGGAGCTGTTTTTT. Translated: CASRLDTLTSGRANTGELFF.

With regard to this clone: Other nucleotide sequences from this sample produce the same CDR3. This chain connects TRBV5-1 to TRBJ2-3; 11 bases fit TRBD2. This CDR3 comprises 15 residues. The J segment lost 4 bases and the V segment lost 2 bases, leaving 3 bases of the junction unmatched. Germline V gene lookup returns CDR1 SGHRS and CDR2 YFSETQ. Here the CDR3 DNA reads TGCGCCAGCAGCTTAGGACTAGCGGGTGCAGATACGCAGTATTTT. Translating gives CASSLGLAGADTQYF.

The chain couples TRBV6-1 to TRBJ1-1, with a tentative D call TRBD1 (5 bases). The CDR3 extends over 16 amino acids. Germline CDR1 reads MNHNS; CDR2 reads SASEGT. Trimming pared 1 base from V and 5 bases from J, leaving 17 bases between. CDR3 DNA: TGTGCCAGCAGTGAAGTCAAGGGATCGAAGGGGACTGAAGCTTTCTTT. Translation: CASSEVKGSKGTEAFF.

The count of this clone is one. The V call is TRBV30, the J call TRBJ2-7, with 9 bases that match TRBD2. There are 14 residues in the CDR3. V shed 5 bases and J 1 base; nucleotides not matched to a gene: 6. Germline-derived CDR1 and CDR2 are GTSNPN and SVGIG (reference sequence). The CDR3 nucleotides are TGTGCCTGGCGCGGAGCGGGGGGTTCCTACGAGCAGTACTTC. As protein: CAWRGAGGSYEQYF.

With respect to this clone: The sample contains more than one DNA sequence encoding this CDR3. The chain joins TRBV25-1 to TRBJ1-4; 11 nucleotides align to TRBD1. The CDR3 length is 14 residues. V was clipped by 3 bases and J by 11 bases; unmatched bases: 5. CDR1 and CDR2 from the germline V gene are MGHDK and SYGVNS. CDR3: CASSDRGQGEKLFF. The DNA of the CDR3 is TGTGCCAGCAGTGACCGGGGACAGGGGGAGAAACTGTTTTTT.

This clone was recorded only once. Here the CDR3 reads CASGGGTSGDTQYF. The CDR3 bases are TGTGCCAGCGGGGGTGGGACTAGCGGGGATACGCAGTATTTT. V and J are TRBV6-6 and TRBJ2-3; 12 bases align to TRBD2. The CDR3 totals 14 residues. Germline lookup yields CDR1 MNHNY and CDR2 SVGAGI (reference sequence). Unmatched junction bases numbered 6, after V lost 8 bases and J lost 6 bases.

Concerning this clone: Different DNA sequences within this sample yield the same CDR3. The gene calls are TRBV15 and TRBJ2-5; no firm D call. The CDR3 consists of 14 residues. The germline CDR1 and CDR2 sequences are LNHNV and YYDKDF (reference sequence). V shed 0 bases and J shed 3 bases, with 8 bases lying between them. CDR3 DNA: TGTGCCACCAGCAGAGATCGCCCAGAAGAGACCCAGTACTTC. As protein: CATSRDRPEETQYF.

The chain uses TRBV11-2 and TRBJ2-5, with 10 bases identical to TRBD2. CDR1 and CDR2 from the germline V gene are SGHAT and FQNNGV. J gave up 5 bases and V 5 bases, and 11 bases lay outside the gene matches. The CDR3 is 16 residues long. The CDR3 protein is CASSTVIAGGMETQYF. As DNA, the CDR3 is TGTGCCAGCAGCACGGTCATAGCGGGAGGCATGGAGACCCAGTACTTC.

The rearrangement joins TRBV4-3 to TRBJ2-7, with 10 bases aligning to TRBD2. J gave up 4 bases and V 4 bases, and 13 bases lay outside the gene matches. The CDR3 is 17 residues long. Germline V gene data show CDR1 as LGHNA and CDR2 as YSLEER. The CDR3 nucleotides are TGCGCCAGCAGCCCAGAAGGGGCTAGCGGGAGACCGTACGAGCAGTACTTC. Translation gives CASSPEGASGRPYEQYF.

With respect to this clone: Other DNA sequences from this sample encode an identical CDR3 as well. The chain has TRBV9 and TRBJ2-2; D not resolved. The length of the CDR3 is 13 residues. V gave up 0 bases and J gave up 5 bases, with 5 bases separating them. Germline CDR1 SGDLS, CDR2 YYNGEE. The CDR3 sequence: CASSVGGTGELFF. CDR3 in DNA: TGTGCCAGCAGCGTAGGTGGTACCGGGGAGCTGTTTTTT.

This clone was recorded once. This chain uses TRBV18 with TRBJ1-4, with no clear D. Trimming pared 3 bases from V and 0 bases from J, leaving 11 bases between. This CDR3 is 16 amino acids long. Germline-derived CDR1 and CDR2 are KGHSH and LQKENI. CDR3 protein: CASSPPNTATNEKLFF. In nucleotides, the CDR3 is TGTGCCAGCTCACCCCCGAACACCGCAACTAATGAAAAACTGTTTTTT.

J is TRBJ1-4 and V is TRBV28; D not resolved. Germline V gene lookup returns CDR1 MDHEN and CDR2 SYDVKM. V was cut by 9 bases and J by 0 bases, with 8 bases left in between. The CDR3 contains 13 residues. CDR3 sequence (DNA): TGTGCCAGTCGGAGATCAACTAATGAAAAACTGTTTTTT. Its translation: CASRRSTNEKLFF.

This rearrangement joins TRBV27 to TRBJ2-7; 8 bases agree with TRBD2. V lost 0 bases and J lost 2; bases outside the gene matches: 3. The CDR3 consists of 15 residues. In germline, CDR1 is MNHEY, CDR2 SMNVEV (reference sequence). CDR3 region: CASSLSGTSPYEQYF. CDR3 coding DNA: TGTGCCAGCAGTTTATCGGGGACTAGTCCCTACGAGCAGTACTTC.

A word on this clone: The junction departs from the called germline gene at one end, perhaps through a read error. The chain uses TRBV11-2 and TRBJ2-1; 9 bases align to TRBD1. The CDR3 runs 17 residues. Germline CDR1 SGHAT, CDR2 FQNNGV. In DNA form, the CDR3 reads TGTGCCAGCAGTCTAGGCCGAGGGACAGGGTCCTTCAATGAGCAGTTCTTC. This codes for CASSLGRGTGSFNEQFF. Variable domain in full (rest from reference TRBV11-2 and TRBJ2-1): EAGVAQSPRYKIIEKRQSVAFWCNPISGHATLYWYQQILGQGPKLLIQFQNNGVVDDSQLPKDRFSAERLKGVDSTLKIQPAKLEDSAVYLCASSLGRGTGSFNEQFFGPGTRLTVL.

The chain is built from TRBV11-2 and TRBJ1-4, with D perhaps TRBD1 (6 bases). The V and J ends lost 5 bases and 3 bases respectively, with 10 bases between them. This CDR3 is 14 amino acids long. Germline CDR1 and CDR2: SGHAT and FQNNGV. CDR3 bases: TGTGCCAGCAGCCAGGGGTCGGCTAATGAAAAACTGTTTTTT. The encoded protein is CASSQGSANEKLFF.